Below are 18 T cell receptor beta chains sequenced from a single sample in a study of T-cell reconstitution after alpha-beta-depleted transplantation in children. Unique molecular identifiers were used to barcode this TCRbeta library. TCRdb re-called the PCR reads through MiXCR, storing one row per CDR3 protein. The repertoire holds roughly 6,500 distinct CDR3 sequences, with roughly 10% as singletons. The sample in question was PBMCs, mostly from graft donor cells, obtained 180 days after TCRalphabeta/CD19-depleted stem cell transplant. All receptors come from a child under two years old who had a stem cell transplant for acute myeloid leukemia, so the T cells may come from the graft donor.

This clonotype was found many times. The gene calls are TRBV28 and TRBJ1-6; 7 nucleotides line up with TRBD1. Trimming cost V 5 bases and J 5 bases; bases outside gene matches: 6. This CDR3 is built from 15 residues. From germline, CDR1 is MDHEN and CDR2 SYDVKM. Here the CDR3 DNA reads TGTGCCAGCAGTATGGGACAGCTCAATAATTCACCCCTCCACTTT. Its translation is CASSMGQLNNSPLHF.

By sample share, this clonotype is medium-sized. The CDR3 DNA sequence: TGTGCCAGCAGCGGCTCAGGCGGAGGGAACACTGAAGCTTTCTTT. It is translated as CASSGSGGGNTEAFF. The chain combines TRBV7-9 with TRBJ1-1; D not resolved. V dropped 5 bases and J dropped 1 base, with 14 bases sitting between them. The CDR3 spans 15 residues. Germline V gives CDR1 SEHNR, CDR2 FQNEAQ (reference sequence).

This clonotype was observed many times. The V gene is TRBV4-1, the J gene TRBJ2-1; 10 nucleotides align to TRBD1. This CDR3 region has 15 residues. Germline CDR1 and CDR2: MGHRA and YSYEKL. V was pared by 1 base and J by 9 bases, with 6 bases of the junction left unmatched. The DNA for the CDR3 is TGCGCCAGCAGCCAAGCGGGACAGGGGATCACTGAGCAGTTCTTC. It translates to CASSQAGQGITEQFF.

This clonotype was observed at least ten times. The chain links TRBV7-9 to TRBJ2-3; D call uncertain. The V gene's germline CDR1 is SEHNR and CDR2 FQNEAQ (reference sequence). The CDR3 length is 14 residues. With 5 bases removed from V and 1 base from J, the gap between germline ends came to 10 bases. The CDR3 nucleotides are TGTGCCAGCAGCCCAAGAGGTGGCACAGATACGCAGTATTTT. As protein: CASSPRGGTDTQYF.

The CDR3 nucleotides read TGTGCCAGCAGTTTAGGCTCAAACACTGAAGCTTTCTTT. Translating it yields CASSLGSNTEAFF. The rearrangement joins TRBV12-3 or TRBV12-4 to TRBJ1-1; D is unresolved. The CDR3 runs 13 residues. Trimming stripped 1 base from V and 2 bases from J, with 5 bases between.

This clonotype was detected ten times or more. J is TRBJ2-1 and V is TRBV7-9; D possibly matches TRBD1 or TRBD2 (5 bases each). The germline V gene encodes CDR1 SEHNR and CDR2 FQNEAQ (reference sequence). This CDR3 region has 17 residues. Deletions cut 1 base from V and 7 bases from J, with 20 bases between. DNA for the CDR3: TGTGCCAGCAGCTTAGTAGCCATTCAGGGAGACGTTAATGAGCAGTTCTTC. It translates to CASSLVAIQGDVNEQFF.

This clonotype has a count of ten or more. V is TRBV7-2 and J is TRBJ2-7, with D perhaps TRBD1 (5 bases). V was cut by 5 bases and J by 6 bases, with 8 bases left in between. This CDR3 region has 11 residues. Germline CDR1 and CDR2: SGHTA and FQGNSA. CDR3: CASSLGVEQYF. In DNA, the CDR3 is TGTGCCAGCAGCCTAGGGGTCGAGCAGTACTTC.

This clonotype was recorded at least ten times. J is TRBJ2-7 and V is TRBV9; 8 positions match TRBD1. This CDR3 has 15 amino acids. J lost 6 bases, V lost 4 bases, and 12 bases had no gene match. The V gene's germline CDR1 is SGDLS and CDR2 YYNGEE. This CDR3 reads CASSTHQGAPSEQYF. Written as DNA, the CDR3 is TGTGCCAGCAGCACCCACCAGGGGGCGCCGTCCGAGCAGTACTTC.

This clonotype appeared many times. The chain employs TRBV12-3 or TRBV12-4 and TRBJ2-3, with D possibly being TRBD1 (5 bases). The CDR3 totals 15 residues. The V gene lost 4 bases and the J gene lost 0 bases, with 11 bases spanning the gap. The DNA of the CDR3 is TGTGCCAGCAGTTCGACAGTAACTAGCACAGATACGCAGTATTTT. This gives the protein CASSSTVTSTDTQYF.

This clonotype was observed at least ten times. The rearrangement joins TRBV12-3 or TRBV12-4 to TRBJ2-7; D perhaps matches TRBD2 (6 bases). Trimming cost V 2 bases and J 5 bases, with 13 bases left between them. The CDR3 is made up of 14 amino acids. CDR3 sequence (DNA): TGTGCCAGCAGTTTAATGGAGGGGTTTCACGAGCAGTACTTC. This sequence encodes CASSLMEGFHEQYF.

This clonotype appeared many times. The chain joins TRBV2 to TRBJ1-4; D is ambiguous. Deletions cut 6 bases from V and 5 bases from J, with 13 bases between. This CDR3 has 14 residues. Germline V CDR1 and CDR2: SNHLY, FYNNEI. This CDR3 is CASRAGLMNEKLFF. DNA for the CDR3: TGTGCCAGCAGGGCAGGACTCATGAATGAAAAACTGTTTTTT.

This clonotype was observed a few times. The chain recombines TRBV27 with TRBJ1-2, with 8 bases fitting TRBD1. With V trimmed by 4 bases and J by 3 bases, 4 bases remained unmatched. Germline lookup yields CDR1 MNHEY and CDR2 SMNVEV (reference sequence). CDR3 length: 14 residues. CDR3 coding DNA: TGTGCCAGCAGTTCAGGACAGGGATACTATGGCTACACCTTC. This codes for CASSSGQGYYGYTF.

The chain combines TRBV14 with TRBJ2-1; TRBD2 is a possible D gene (5 bases). This CDR3 comprises 17 residues. V was trimmed by 3 bases and J by 7 bases, leaving 22 bases between them. From germline, CDR1 is SGHDN and CDR2 FVKESK. The CDR3 nucleotides read TGTGCCAGCAGCCAGGATCGGCTGTTTCTAGCTAGAAATGAGCAGTTCTTC. Its translation is CASSQDRLFLARNEQFF.

This clonotype was picked up many times. This rearrangement joins TRBV25-1 to TRBJ2-2, with 7 bases lining up with TRBD2. Germline CDR1 is MGHDK and CDR2 is SYGVNS. The CDR3 runs to 15 residues. Unmatched junction bases numbered 10, after V lost 6 bases and J lost 6 bases. The CDR3 sequence: CASSETSYMAGELFF. Written as DNA, the CDR3 is TGTGCCAGCAGCGAGACTAGCTACATGGCCGGGGAGCTGTTTTTT.

This clonotype rates as medium-sized. The chain is built from TRBV28 and TRBJ2-2; TRBD2 matches at 7 bases. The CDR3 length is 14 residues. V shed 6 bases and J 4 bases; nucleotides not matched to a gene: 5. Germline loops: CDR1 MDHEN, CDR2 SYDVKM. In DNA form, the CDR3 reads TGTGCCAGCAGGCGGGAGTCGCGCACCGGGGAGCTGTTTTTT. Its protein product is CASRRESRTGELFF.

The table lists this clonotype with many counts. The V call is TRBV12-3 or TRBV12-4, the J call TRBJ2-7; 9 bases align to TRBD2. The CDR3 consists of 15 residues. With V trimmed by 7 bases and J by 1 base, 8 bases remained unmatched. The CDR3 DNA sequence: TGTGCCAGCACTGCCCTCGCGGGAGGGTCCTACGAGCAGTACTTC. Translated, it gives CASTALAGGSYEQYF.

This clonotype was observed many times. V is TRBV7-9 and J is TRBJ2-7, with D unresolved. CDR1 is SEHNR and CDR2 is FQNEAQ in the germline V gene (reference sequence). V lost 6 bases and J 0 bases, leaving 6 bases between the germline ends. CDR3 size: 12 residues. CDR3 region: CASRGSSYEQYF. CDR3 nucleotides: TGTGCCAGCAGAGGTAGCTCCTACGAGCAGTACTTC.

This clonotype was detected only once. The chain is built from TRBV20-1 and TRBJ2-1; possible D gene TRBD1, 5 bases. The germline V gene has CDR1 DFQATT and CDR2 SNEGSKA (reference sequence). This CDR3 is built from 14 residues. The CDR3 DNA reads as TGCAGGCCGAGTAGTAGGGGCGCTTACGATGAGCAGTTCTTC. It translates to CRPSSRGAYDEQFF.